A single sample gave rise to the 21 T cell receptor beta chains below, sequenced in a study of PD-L1 blockade in urothelial cancer. Time point meaning: peripheral blood 6 weeks after treatment start. Clones were sequenced by immunoSEQ multiplex PCR, and TCRdb holds only the in-frame ones, with some missing. Of around 40,000 clones listed, approximately 85% are singletons. The material was PBMCs, obtained around atezolizumab (anti-PD-L1) treatment. These receptors were taken from a man aged 65 to 85 with urothelial cancer.

This clone occurred a few times. This chain connects TRBV2 to TRBJ2-7; 7 nucleotides match TRBD1. Germline loops: CDR1 SNHLY, CDR2 FYNNEI. The J segment lost 5 bases and the V segment lost 5 bases, leaving 6 bases of the junction unmatched. This CDR3 contains 13 residues. The CDR3 region has the DNA TGTGCCAGCAGTCCACAGGGGTTCAACGAGCAGTACTTC. As protein: CASSPQGFNEQYF.

Comments on this clone: Other DNA sequences in this sample translate to the same CDR3. The rearrangement joins TRBV4-1 to TRBJ2-1, with 9 bases matching TRBD2. The CDR3 loop spans 15 amino acids. Germline trimming cut 0 bases from V and 7 bases from J; bases unmatched to any gene: 4. Germline-derived CDR1 and CDR2 are MGHRA and YSYEKL. The CDR3 region is CASSQDLAGKNEQFF. CDR3 coding DNA: TGCGCCAGCAGCCAAGACCTAGCGGGGAAGAATGAGCAGTTCTTC.

V usage is TRBV27 and J usage is TRBJ1-5; the match to TRBD1 covers 12 bases. The CDR3 consists of 20 residues. Germline trimming cut 7 bases from V and 3 bases from J; bases unmatched to any gene: 19. Per germline, CDR1 MNHEY and CDR2 SMNVEV (reference sequence). CDR3 in DNA: TGTGCCAGCAAAAAAAACGCCGGGACAGGGGGCTATCAAGACAATCAGCCCCAGCATTTT. Amino acids: CASKKNAGTGGYQDNQPQHF.

The J gene is TRBJ1-3, the V gene TRBV5-4; no clear D. V was cut by 4 bases and J by 4 bases, with 6 bases left in between. Germline CDR1 and CDR2: SGHNT and YYREEE (reference sequence). CDR3 size: 12 residues. CDR3 protein: CASSGGGNTIYF. The CDR3 nucleotides are TGTGCCAGCAGCGGCGGGGGAAACACCATATATTTT. Filled out from reference TRBV5-4 and TRBJ1-3, the complete variable domain reads ETGVTQSPTHLIKTRGQQVTLRCSSQSGHNTVSWYQQALGQGPQFIFQYYREEENGRGNFPPRFSGLQFPNYSSELNVNALELDDSALYLCASSGGGNTIYFGEGSWLTVV.

J is TRBJ2-3 and V is TRBV6-5, with D tentatively TRBD2 (5 bases). This CDR3 comprises 13 residues. Germline V gene lookup returns CDR1 MNHEY and CDR2 SVGAGI. V lost 0 bases and J 6 bases, leaving 7 bases between the germline ends. CDR3 sequence (DNA): TGTGCCAGCAGTTACTCCGGACTCGATACGCAGTATTTT. Translation gives CASSYSGLDTQYF.

This clone was observed a handful of times. The genes are TRBV19 and TRBJ1-4; the D gene is possibly TRBD1 (6 bases). The CDR3 is 13 amino acids. Trimming pared 5 bases from V and 4 bases from J, leaving 8 bases between. Germline V CDR1 and CDR2: LNHDA, SQIVND (reference sequence). For the CDR3, the DNA is TGTGCCAGTAGTCCAGGGGATAATGAAAAACTGTTTTTT. Its protein product is CASSPGDNEKLFF.

This chain links TRBV28 with TRBJ2-2, with TRBD2 matching over 8 bases. V shed 8 bases and J 7 bases; nucleotides not matched to a gene: 9. Germline V gene data show CDR1 as MDHEN and CDR2 as SYDVKM. This CDR3 comprises 14 residues. Written as DNA, the CDR3 is TGTGCCAGCCGGGGGGGCCCGGTAGTCGGGGAGCTGTTTTTT. It specifies CASRGGPVVGELFF.

This clone was seen a few times. This chain connects TRBV5-4 to TRBJ2-7; 14 positions agree with TRBD2. Germline V CDR1 and CDR2: SGHNT, YYREEE (reference sequence). V lost 5 bases, J lost 6 bases, and 4 bases stayed unmatched. The CDR3 is 14 amino acids. DNA of the CDR3: TGTGCCAGCAGGCCGGGACTAGCGGGAGTCGAGCAGTACTTC. Encoded protein: CASRPGLAGVEQYF.

V usage is TRBV18 and J usage is TRBJ1-2; 8 bases agree with TRBD1. This CDR3 is 15 amino acids long. V shed 3 bases and J 4 bases; nucleotides not matched to a gene: 7. Germline V CDR1 and CDR2: KGHSH, LQKENI. The CDR3 DNA follows: TGTGCCAGCTCACCGTCTGGACAGGGCGGCTATGGCTACACCTTC. Its protein product is CASSPSGQGGYGYTF.

This chain connects TRBV5-1 to TRBJ1-1; 9 bases agree with TRBD1. V shed 5 bases and J 6 bases; nucleotides not matched to a gene: 5. CDR1 is SGHRS, CDR2 YFSETQ, per germline. The CDR3 totals 13 residues. In nucleotides, the CDR3 is TGCGCCAGCAGATGGACAGGGGTCGCTGAAGCTTTCTTT. It translates to CASRWTGVAEAFF.

The rearrangement links TRBV2 to TRBJ1-4; tentatively, D is TRBD1 (5 bases). The CDR3 is 15 residues long. V shed 6 bases and J shed 0 bases, with 11 bases lying between them. Germline values: CDR1 SNHLY, CDR2 FYNNEI. CDR3 protein: CASRARDSTNEKLFF. The CDR3 DNA reads TGTGCCAGCAGAGCTAGGGACTCAACTAATGAAAAACTGTTTTTT.

This chain connects TRBV18 to TRBJ2-7; maybe TRBD2 (6 bases). The germline CDR1 and CDR2 sequences are KGHSH and LQKENI. Trimming pared 0 bases from V and 3 bases from J, leaving 12 bases between. This CDR3 has 15 amino acids. The CDR3 DNA reads as TGTGCCAGCTCACCACCGGCGGAGGGTGGCTACGAGCAGTACTTC. Its translation: CASSPPAEGGYEQYF.

This clone was seen just once. The chain combines TRBV6-5 with TRBJ2-7; TRBD2 matches 8 bases. The junction had 6 bases not matched to a gene; V was cut back by 5 bases and J by 0 bases. The germline V gene encodes CDR1 MNHEY and CDR2 SVGAGI. The CDR3 has 15 residues. CDR3 in DNA: TGTGCCAGCAGTGGGAGCGGGAGCCGCTCCTACGAGCAGTACTTC. This sequence encodes CASSGSGSRSYEQYF.

The V gene is TRBV6-1, the J gene TRBJ2-5; 7 positions agree with TRBD2. Trimming cost V 6 bases and J 4 bases; bases outside gene matches: 8. The CDR3 consists of 14 residues. CDR1 MNHNS and CDR2 SASEGT come from the germline V gene. CDR3 in amino acids: CASRKMVAGETQYF. The CDR3 bases are TGTGCCAGCAGGAAGATGGTAGCGGGAGAGACCCAGTACTTC.

The V gene is TRBV4-1, the J gene TRBJ2-1, with 10 bases that match TRBD1. Germline-derived CDR1 and CDR2 are MGHRA and YSYEKL. V lost 3 bases and J lost 5; bases outside the gene matches: 7. The CDR3 contains 16 residues. Here the CDR3 reads CASSHTSGTGDNEQFF. The CDR3 bases are TGCGCCAGCAGCCATACATCCGGGACAGGGGACAATGAGCAGTTCTTC.

The rearrangement links TRBV7-2 to TRBJ2-2; possible D gene TRBD2, 6 bases. The CDR3 loop spans 16 amino acids. Germline V CDR1 and CDR2: SGHTA, FQGNSA. Trimming pared 1 base from V and 7 bases from J, leaving 16 bases between. The CDR3 nucleotides read TGTGCCAGCAGCTTAGGGGGGGACTTTTATAGCGGGGAGCTGTTTTTT. Protein product: CASSLGGDFYSGELFF.

The CDR3 coding sequence is TGCGCCAGCACGTGGGAGGGGGAAAACATTCAGTACTTC. It yields the protein CASTWEGENIQYF. The rearrangement joins TRBV5-1 to TRBJ2-4, with TRBD2 as a possible D gene (7 bases). Germline V gives CDR1 SGHRS, CDR2 YFSETQ. V lost 6 bases and J 5 bases, leaving 12 bases between the germline ends. The CDR3 spans 13 residues.

The genes are TRBV5-1 and TRBJ2-2, with 14 bases matching TRBD2. CDR3 length equals 18 residues. Trimming cost V 3 bases and J 6 bases; bases outside gene matches: 10. Germline loops: CDR1 SGHRS, CDR2 YFSETQ. The CDR3 region has the DNA TGCGCCAGCAGCTATGTCGGACTAGCGGGAGGAGTCGCCGGGGAGCTGTTTTTT. Translated: CASSYVGLAGGVAGELFF. Complete variable domain (other parts from reference TRBV5-1 and TRBJ2-2): KAGVTQTPRYLIKTRGQQVTLSCSPISGHRSVSWYQQTPGQGLQFLFEYFSETQRNKGNFPGRFSGRQFSNSRSEMNVSTLELGDSALYLCASSYVGLAGGVAGELFFGEGSRLTVL.

This chain links TRBV5-1 with TRBJ2-4; 11 nucleotides line up with TRBD1. V shed 3 bases, J shed 6 bases, and the junction held 2 bases outside the gene matches. The CDR3 contains 14 residues. The V gene's germline CDR1 is SGHRS and CDR2 YFSETQ. CDR3 loop: CASSSGQGGNIQYF. The DNA of the CDR3 is TGCGCCAGCAGCTCGGGACAGGGGGGAAACATTCAGTACTTC.

The chain has TRBV5-4 and TRBJ2-7, with TRBD2 as a possible D gene (5 bases). V dropped 0 bases and J dropped 2 bases, with 9 bases sitting between them. The CDR3 extends over 14 amino acids. Looked up from germline, CDR1 is SGHNT and CDR2 is YYREEE (reference sequence). The CDR3 DNA is TGTGCCAGCAGCTTGGCGGGATCTCCCTACGAGCAGTACTTC. Amino acids: CASSLAGSPYEQYF.

This chain connects TRBV6-5 to TRBJ2-3; a weak D match, TRBD2 (5 bases). V lost 6 bases, J lost 6 bases, and 16 bases lay in between. The CDR3 covers 14 residues. Germline V lookup: CDR1 MNHEY, CDR2 SVGAGI. For the CDR3, the DNA is TGTGCCAGCAGCCAAGGACTCTTAGGCGATACGCAGTATTTT. Residues: CASSQGLLGDTQYF.